Shown below are 8 T cell receptor beta chains from a single sample sequenced in a study of control samples from healthy donors and cancer patients. Sequenced by immunoSEQ multiplex PCR; TCRdb stores in-frame clones only, minus some. The sample lists around 100,000 clones; 88% were seen once. The sample comprised blood. These receptors all stem from a woman in her seventies in good health.

Turning to this clone: The sample contains more than one DNA sequence encoding this CDR3. The chain links TRBV30 to TRBJ1-6; D possibly corresponds to TRBD1 (6 bases). Between the trimmed V and J ends, which lost 0 bases and 9 bases, there was a span of 12 bases. The CDR3 has 14 amino acids. The germline CDR1 and CDR2 sequences are GTSNPN and SVGIG (reference sequence). The CDR3 region is CAWSVLQGRSPLHF. CDR3 DNA: TGTGCCTGGAGTGTACTACAGGGACGTTCACCCCTCCACTTT.

The V call is TRBV24-1, the J call TRBJ1-5; 7 bases fit TRBD1. The CDR3 extends over 16 amino acids. The junction had 6 bases not matched to a gene; V was cut back by 3 bases and J by 2 bases. Germline V gene lookup returns CDR1 KGHDR and CDR2 SFDVKD. The CDR3 nucleotides read TGTGCCACCAGTGATAGTGGCAGGGGGGGCAATCAGCCCCAGCATTTT. As protein: CATSDSGRGGNQPQHF.

The chain recombines TRBV12-3 or TRBV12-4 with TRBJ1-1; tentative D call: TRBD1 (6 bases). The V and J ends lost 2 bases and 3 bases respectively, with 7 bases between them. The CDR3 extends over 13 amino acids. CDR3 in amino acids: CASSLRGDTEAFF. The CDR3 coding sequence is TGTGCCAGCAGTTTAAGGGGGGACACTGAAGCTTTCTTT.

This sequence joins TRBV6-5 and TRBJ1-1; D is possibly TRBD1 (6 bases). V shed 7 bases and J shed 7 bases, with 16 bases lying between them. The CDR3 runs to 13 residues. CDR1 is MNHEY, CDR2 SVGAGI, per germline. CDR3 sequence reads: CASIKQGMGEAFF. As DNA, the CDR3 is TGTGCCAGCATTAAACAGGGAATGGGTGAAGCTTTCTTT.

The chain uses TRBV6-5 and TRBJ1-2; D is possibly TRBD1 (5 bases). The ends were cut back, 6 bases at V and 8 bases at J, with 16 bases in the middle. The CDR3 has 13 residues. Per the germline V gene, CDR1 is MNHEY and CDR2 is SVGAGI. The CDR3 is CASRARGGGGYTF. CDR3 nucleotide sequence: TGTGCCAGCAGAGCCCGGGGGGGTGGCGGCTACACCTTC.

The chain uses TRBV4-2 and TRBJ2-1; a weak D match, TRBD2 (7 bases). V was pared by 0 bases and J by 5 bases, with 11 bases between. The germline CDR1 and CDR2 sequences are LGHNA and YNFKEQ. There are 15 residues in the CDR3. The CDR3 loop is CASSQDGGANNEQFF. In DNA form, the CDR3 reads TGTGCCAGCAGCCAAGATGGGGGGGCCAACAATGAGCAGTTCTTC.

The chain combines TRBV10-3 with TRBJ1-5, with TRBD1 as a possible D gene (6 bases). V shed 2 bases and J shed 4 bases, with 15 bases lying between them. CDR1 ENHRY and CDR2 SYGVKD come from the germline V gene. The CDR3 loop spans 16 amino acids. CDR3 in DNA: TGTGCCATCAGTGAGGGAACAGGGTCGGGAAATCAGCCCCAGCATTTT. Translated: CAISEGTGSGNQPQHF.

This rearrangement joins TRBV6-6 to TRBJ2-4; 9 nucleotides agree with TRBD1. The CDR3 covers 15 residues. CDR1 and CDR2 (germline): MNHNY, SVGAGI (reference sequence). The ends lost 1 base at V and 8 bases at J; junction bases unmatched: 6. This CDR3 is CASSYWDREGDIQYF. CDR3 nucleotide sequence: TGTGCCAGCAGTTACTGGGACAGGGAGGGGGACATTCAGTACTTC.